A single sample gave rise to the 4 T cell receptor beta chains below, sequenced in a study of blood T cell repertoires in COVID-19. Assay used: immunoSEQ multiplex PCR; TCRdb lists only in-frame clones, some missing. Seen here are approximately 300,000 clones, just under 85% observed once, and the top ten hold about 4%. Sequenced material: peripheral blood. All receptors derive from a woman in her forties or fifties with active or convalescent COVID-19.

This chain links TRBV7-6 with TRBJ2-7, with 8 nucleotides matching TRBD2. V gave up 2 bases and J gave up 0 bases; unmatched junction bases: 6. CDR1 and CDR2 (germline): SGHVS, FNYEAQ. This CDR3 spans 16 amino acids. Here the CDR3 reads CASSLTPTSGSYEQYF. CDR3 in DNA: TGTGCCAGCAGCTTAACGCCAACTAGCGGCTCCTACGAGCAGTACTTC.

J is TRBJ1-4 and V is TRBV6-4; 7 positions agree with TRBD1. The germline V gene has CDR1 MRHNA and CDR2 SNTAGT. The CDR3 totals 14 residues. Unmatched junction bases numbered 4, after V lost 6 bases and J lost 3 bases. The DNA of the CDR3 is TGTGCCAGCAGGACAGGGTACCCTAATGAAAAACTGTTTTTT. It specifies CASRTGYPNEKLFF.

The chain carries TRBV10-1 and TRBJ1-3, with TRBD1 identical over 7 bases. J lost 0 bases, V lost 4 bases, and 3 bases had no gene match. Germline values: CDR1 WNHNN, CDR2 SYGVQD (reference sequence). CDR3 length equals 15 residues. The CDR3 sequence is CASSVQGLSGNTIYF. Written as DNA, the CDR3 is TGCGCCAGCAGTGTACAGGGGCTCTCTGGAAACACCATATATTTT.

The genes are TRBV10-3 and TRBJ1-2; D might be TRBD1 (5 bases). There are 15 residues in the CDR3. Germline values: CDR1 ENHRY, CDR2 SYGVKD. Trimming took 0 bases from V and 10 from J, leaving 18 bases between them. CDR3 residues: CAISESGQGGGDYTF. In nucleotides, the CDR3 is TGTGCCATCAGTGAGTCTGGGCAGGGCGGTGGAGACTACACCTTC.